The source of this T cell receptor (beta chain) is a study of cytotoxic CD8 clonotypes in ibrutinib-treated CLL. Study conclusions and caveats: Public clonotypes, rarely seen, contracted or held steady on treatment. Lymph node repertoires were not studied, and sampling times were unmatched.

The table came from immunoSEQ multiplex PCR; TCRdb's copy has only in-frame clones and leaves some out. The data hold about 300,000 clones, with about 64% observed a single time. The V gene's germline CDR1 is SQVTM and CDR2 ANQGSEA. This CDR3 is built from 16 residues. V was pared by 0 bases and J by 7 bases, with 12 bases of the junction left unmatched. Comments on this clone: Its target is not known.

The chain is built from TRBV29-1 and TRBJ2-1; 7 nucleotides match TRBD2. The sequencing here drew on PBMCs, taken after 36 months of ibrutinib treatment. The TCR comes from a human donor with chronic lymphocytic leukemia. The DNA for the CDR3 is TGCAGCGTTGAAGATCTGGGCGGGAGTCGGAGAAATGAGCAGTTCTTC. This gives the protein CSVEDLGGSRRNEQFF.